This TCR beta chain was documented in a study of blood T cell repertoires in COVID-19. CDR3 length equals 14 residues. V was pared by 1 base and J by 8 bases, with 12 bases between. Germline CDR1 and CDR2: SGHTA and FQGNSA. The protocol was immunoSEQ multiplex PCR, while the TCRdb copy is restricted to in-frame clones and leaves out a portion. The table lists around 100,000 clones, approximately 80% of them singletons. Sequencing was carried out using peripheral blood. The rearrangement joins TRBV7-2 to TRBJ1-5, with D possibly matching TRBD1 (6 bases). This clonotype was sampled from a human donor in a cohort sampled during active COVID-19. This chain's CDR3 is CASSLDGGWEPQHF. CDR3 nucleotides: TGTGCCAGCAGCTTAGATGGGGGCTGGGAGCCCCAGCATTTT.